This T cell receptor beta chain was profiled in a study of T cell responses to AZD1222 COVID-19 vaccine. General study points: The donors showed a predominance of white British ancestry and of females, with possible underestimation of clonal diversity. Per reports, nearly half of all spike-specific TCRs target regions that are unmutated in variants.

A single count supports this clone. The antigen is undetermined. TCRdb keeps only in-frame clones here, not all; method: immunoSEQ multiplex PCR. Of about 42,000 clones in the sample, over 80% were seen once. This CDR3 region has 15 residues. Germline lookup yields CDR1 KGHSH and CDR2 LQKENI. V gave up 3 bases and J gave up 6 bases; unmatched junction bases: 6. Both about-4-week and about-12-week second-dose recipients were combined. The chain couples TRBV18 to TRBJ1-4; 8 bases align to TRBD1. The source is an adult who received the AZD1222 COVID-19 vaccine. The material was peripheral blood, obtained 28 days after the second AZD1222 dose. The CDR3 spells CASSPEGTGYEKLFF. The CDR3 coding sequence is TGTGCCAGCTCACCCGAGGGGACAGGATATGAAAAACTGTTTTTT. The whole variable domain, remainder taken from reference TRBV18 and TRBJ1-4, is NAGVMQNPRHLVRRRGQEARLRCSPMKGHSHVYWYRQLPEEGLKFMVYLQKENIIDESGMPKERFSAEFPKEGPSILRIQQVVRGDSAAYFCASSPEGTGYEKLFFGSGTQLSVL.